This T cell receptor beta chain was profiled in a study of T cells after yellow fever vaccination. Per germline, CDR1 LNHNV and CDR2 YYDKDF (reference sequence). V shed 1 base and J shed 3 bases, with 13 bases lying between them. The CDR3 length is 15 residues. This clonotype was detected many times. TCRdb re-called the 5' RACE reads with MiXCR, one entry per CDR3 protein. This sample yields 100,000 to 150,000 distinct CDR3 sequences, of which 6.5% to 8% are seen a single time; 2.5% belongs to the top ten. The chain carries TRBV15 and TRBJ2-7; D assignment may be TRBD1 or TRBD2 (5 bases each). The material sequenced was CD4+ T cells sorted from PBMCs, taken approximately 11 days after the first yellow fever vaccination. The clonotype was recovered from a man younger than 30 who received the YFV17D yellow fever vaccine. CDR3 coding DNA: TGTGCCACCAGCAGAGGTACGGGGCAGTTCTACGAGCAGTACGTC. This encodes CATSRGTGQFYEQYV.